The present entry profiles one T cell receptor beta chain with its context. This clone was detected once. Its specific antigen is unknown. Base-call qualities are not available, and no considerably larger clone is one nucleotide away. The data belong to a study of blood T cell repertoires in COVID-19 (dated by TCRdb to 2020 to 2022). For the study in its entirety: Samples from collaborators originated in the United States, Italy and Spain and spanned both the acute and convalescent phases of COVID-19. The samples were drawn from the first 160 participants of the ongoing ImmuneRACE study and from 1,254 subjects provided by 6 global collaborators. Sample metadata almost always included a de-identified subject ID, COVID-19 status, age in years and sex. Where available, HLA class I and class II types were obtained from metadata supplied by the sample provider rather than from assay-based typing. The repertoires were released in a freely available public database intended as a resource for research on the immune response to SARS-CoV-2. The material from the prospective study consisted of cDNA or gDNA derived from T cells, B-cell-depleted T cells, or PBMCs. The dataset comprised deeply sampled blood TCRbeta repertoires from subjects exposed to, actively infected with, or recovered from COVID-19.

Beyond this particular receptor, the publication reports: The quantity of clinical and demographic metadata differed by source and by participant and was supplied without curation.

Each collaborating institution followed its own protocols to collect whole blood in K2EDTA tubes. For TCRbeta analysis, collaborators shipped samples in one of three forms: frozen whole blood, isolated PBMCs, or DNA extracted from either of those sample types. The germline V gene (reference sequence) specifies LGHDT as CDR1 and YNNKEL as CDR2. The V and J ends are trimmed by 3 bases and 5 bases, leaving 13 bases between them. There are 14 amino acids in the CDR3, from cysteine to phenylalanine inclusive. Solely the CDR3 DNA is kept, with 42 bases framed from the first base. TCRbeta CDR3 regions were amplified from genomic DNA using the immunoSEQ Assay, a bias-controlled multiplex PCR. For the original study's pipeline: Within the assay, amplification of reference gene primers was used to estimate how many nucleated cells each sample contained. To quantify the absolute abundance of each unique TCRbeta CDR3 rearrangement, sequence reads were collapsed and filtered. Productive Simpson clonality was computed per sample as the square root of Simpson's diversity index over productive rearrangements. The clones in this table, taken by TCRdb from immuneACCESS, are in-frame only. Not every clone is retained; where verified, under half of the shortfall comes from an unresolved V gene, and the cause of the rest is unknown. V and J calls and clone size are given by that table; D and trimming were obtained from the DNA. This sample gives around 19,000 clones in total; 91% of them show up just once. The ten largest account for 7.4% of the sample.

The sample taken for sequencing was peripheral blood. The chain joins TRBV3-1 (or the pseudogene TRBV3-2) to TRBJ2-5, with an unclear D gene assignment. This clonotype originated in a man aged 70-80 years with active COVID-19. Read as DNA, the sequence is TGTGCCAGCAGCCACCAAGTTGAGTGGGAGACCCAGTACTTC. Its protein product is CASSHQVEWETQYF.